The 28 T cell receptor beta chains below all came from one sample that was sequenced in a study of CD8 T cells in ankylosing spondylitis (dated by TCRdb to about 2017). Libraries were prepared through 5' RACE. Sequencer: Illumina HiSeq 2500. TCRdb ran its own pipeline on the public reads, namely fastp trimming at Q25 and MiXCR clone calling, and kept in-frame beta chains. Records with the same CDR3 protein are collapsed into one entry carrying the most frequent genes and DNA. Counted in this sample were nearly 250,000 distinct CDR3 sequences; roughly a third of them appeared once. The ten most abundant clones make up roughly 4.2% of the sample. The material sequenced was blood, either unsorted or a sorted T cell fraction (not recorded which). Every receptor here comes from a male donor with ankylosing spondylitis or in good health (not recorded which).

Comments on this clonotype: At one boundary the junction diverges from the germline segment, which might be a read error. The chain links TRBV7-7 to TRBJ2-2; weak D call: TRBD2 (5 bases). The V gene's germline CDR1 is SSHAT and CDR2 FNYEAQ (reference sequence). This CDR3 spans 13 amino acids. CDR3 sequence: CASSLGAVGELFF. The CDR3 region has the DNA TGTGCTAGCAGCTTAGGAGCGGTCGGGGAGCTGTTTTTT.

This clonotype showed up just a few times. The chain has TRBV20-1 and TRBJ1-1, with 7 bases fitting TRBD1. The CDR3 length is 12 residues. Trimming cost V 1 base and J 7 bases; bases outside gene matches: 3. Germline CDR1 DFQATT, CDR2 SNEGSKA (reference sequence). CDR3 region: CSARGDRIEAFF. The DNA for the CDR3 is TGCAGTGCTAGAGGGGACAGAATTGAAGCTTTCTTT.

This clonotype was seen a handful of times. The rearrangement links TRBV11-2 to TRBJ2-1, with 10 bases identical to TRBD2. V shed 2 bases, J shed 4 bases, and the junction held 5 bases outside the gene matches. The CDR3 is made up of 16 amino acids. The germline gives CDR1 SGHAT, CDR2 FQNNGV. For the CDR3, the DNA is TGTGCCAGCAGCTTATATATAGCGGGGGGATACAATGAGCAGTTCTTC. Translated, it gives CASSLYIAGGYNEQFF.

This chain links TRBV24-1 with TRBJ2-7; D is unresolved. The CDR3 is 13 amino acids. Germline V lookup: CDR1 KGHDR, CDR2 SFDVKD. Between the trimmed V and J ends, which lost 6 bases and 6 bases, there was a span of 14 bases. The CDR3 sequence: CATSSSRVTEQYF. DNA for the CDR3: TGTGCCACCAGTAGTTCCCGGGTAACCGAGCAGTACTTC.

The chain couples TRBV11-2 to TRBJ2-5, with D hard to call. CDR1 is SGHAT and CDR2 is FQNNGV in the germline V gene. The CDR3 sequence is 15 residues long. Between the trimmed V and J ends, which lost 5 bases and 0 bases, there was a span of 13 bases. The chain's CDR3 is CASSPGPTYQETQYF. The CDR3 DNA follows: TGTGCCAGCAGCCCAGGACCGACGTACCAAGAGACCCAGTACTTC.

There are a few counts of this clonotype. The chain is built from TRBV20-1 and TRBJ2-5, with 7 bases that match TRBD1. With V trimmed by 7 bases and J by 5 bases, 13 bases remained unmatched. The CDR3 totals 14 residues. Germline lookup yields CDR1 DFQATT and CDR2 SNEGSKA (reference sequence). The DNA of the CDR3 is TGCAGTGGGACGGACAGGATGATTCGGGAGACCCAGTACTTC. It yields the protein CSGTDRMIRETQYF.

This clonotype was counted a few times. This chain joins TRBV20-1 and TRBJ2-3, with D possibly TRBD2 on 6 matching bases. CDR3 length equals 15 residues. Germline V lookup: CDR1 DFQATT, CDR2 SNEGSKA (reference sequence). The V end lost 3 bases, the J end lost 6 bases, and 19 bases lay between the germline ends. As DNA, the CDR3 is TGCAGTGCTAGGGGGTCCAGCGGTGGGGGGGATACGCAGTATTTT. Its translation: CSARGSSGGGDTQYF.

The V call is TRBV13, the J call TRBJ2-3; D unresolved. V lost 3 bases and J 4 bases, leaving 20 bases between the germline ends. This CDR3 comprises 17 residues. Germline V gene data show CDR1 as PRHDT and CDR2 as FYEKMQ (reference sequence). CDR3 nucleotides: TGTGCCAGCAGCTTTGGATCTGAGATTAAGGCGGCAGATACGCAGTATTTT. Amino acids: CASSFGSEIKAADTQYF.

The rearrangement links TRBV12-3 or TRBV12-4 to TRBJ2-1; 8 bases match TRBD2. CDR3 length: 16 residues. J was trimmed by 2 bases and V by 5 bases; bases with no gene match: 8. CDR3 sequence reads: CASSTSGGWTYNEQFF. The CDR3, as DNA: TGTGCCAGCAGTACCAGCGGGGGTTGGACCTACAATGAGCAGTTCTTC.

The V call is TRBV20-1, the J call TRBJ2-5, with TRBD1 matching 7 bases. The germline V gene encodes CDR1 DFQATT and CDR2 SNEGSKA (reference sequence). The CDR3 spans 13 residues. Trimming took 6 bases from V and 4 from J; bases not matched to a gene: 8. CDR3 sequence: CSAPGQVRETQYF. CDR3 DNA: TGCAGTGCCCCCGGACAGGTTCGAGAGACCCAGTACTTC.

This clonotype has a handful of counts. The CDR3 protein is CASSQDWGETQYF. The CDR3 nucleotides are TGCGCCAGCAGCCAAGACTGGGGAGAGACCCAGTACTTC. The chain has TRBV4-1 and TRBJ2-5; D gene uncertain. The V end lost 0 bases, the J end lost 4 bases, and 6 bases lay between the germline ends. Germline assignment: CDR1 MGHRA and CDR2 YSYEKL. The CDR3 totals 13 residues.

This clonotype was seen a few times. The genes are TRBV5-1 and TRBJ2-5, with 8 bases matching TRBD2. Germline V gene sequence: CDR1 SGHRS, CDR2 YFSETQ. V was clipped by 2 bases and J by 1 base; unmatched bases: 4. This CDR3 is built from 15 residues. Here the CDR3 DNA reads TGCGCCAGCAGCTTAGGCGGGGGGACCCAAGAGACCCAGTACTTC. Protein: CASSLGGGTQETQYF. Looking up the rest from reference TRBV5-1 and TRBJ2-5 gives the full variable domain: KAGVTQTPRYLIKTRGQQVTLSCSPISGHRSVSWYQQTPGQGLQFLFEYFSETQRNKGNFPGRFSGRQFSNSRSEMNVSTLELGDSALYLCASSLGGGTQETQYFGPGTRLLVL.

J is TRBJ1-1 and V is TRBV20-1; D not resolved. V dropped 5 bases and J dropped 0 bases, with 10 bases sitting between them. Germline CDR1 is DFQATT and CDR2 is SNEGSKA (reference sequence). The CDR3 sequence is 13 residues long. In DNA form, the CDR3 reads TGCAGTGCTGGGGAGGGAATGAACACTGAAGCTTTCTTT. This translates into CSAGEGMNTEAFF.

The chain employs TRBV20-1 and TRBJ2-7; 9 bases align to TRBD2. From germline, CDR1 is DFQATT and CDR2 SNEGSKA (reference sequence). CDR3 length: 15 residues. Trimming removed 5 bases from V and 0 bases from J; junction bases left unmatched: 8. The CDR3 coding sequence is TGCAGTGCTGACCCAGCGGGGGGAAGCTCCTACGAGCAGTACTTC. It encodes CSADPAGGSSYEQYF.

The V gene is TRBV6-1, the J gene TRBJ2-1, with 10 bases that match TRBD1. CDR1 is MNHNS and CDR2 is SASEGT in the germline V gene. Trimming took 6 bases from V and 5 from J; bases not matched to a gene: 7. The CDR3 contains 15 residues. This CDR3 is CASRDGTGVNNEQFF. The CDR3 nucleotides read TGTGCCAGCAGAGACGGGACAGGGGTCAACAATGAGCAGTTCTTC.

This clonotype has only a few counts. This chain joins TRBV4-1 and TRBJ2-5; 8 nucleotides match TRBD2. CDR1 and CDR2 from the germline V gene are MGHRA and YSYEKL. With 3 bases clipped from V and 2 bases from J, the junction kept 8 bases outside the gene matches. The CDR3 runs 16 residues. The DNA of the CDR3 is TGCGCCAGCAGCCACCCAGCGGGGGACCAACAAGAGACCCAGTACTTC. This translates into CASSHPAGDQQETQYF.

This clonotype has just a few counts. V and J are TRBV5-1 and TRBJ2-7, with 8 positions matching TRBD1. The germline CDR1 and CDR2 sequences are SGHRS and YFSETQ. With V trimmed by 2 bases and J by 8 bases, 6 bases remained unmatched. This CDR3 region has 13 residues. CDR3 nucleotides: TGCGCCAGCAGCTTAACCGGACAGGGTCAGCAGTACTTC. This encodes CASSLTGQGQQYF.

The chain has TRBV25-1 and TRBJ2-4, with a tentative D call TRBD1 (6 bases). The ends were cut back, 3 bases at V and 6 bases at J, with 9 bases in the middle. Germline CDR1 MGHDK, CDR2 SYGVNS. The CDR3 is 13 residues long. In DNA form, the CDR3 reads TGTGCCAGCAGTGAGGGGGCTAGAAACATTCAGTACTTC. It translates to CASSEGARNIQYF.

The chain employs TRBV15 and TRBJ1-4; D might be TRBD1 (6 bases). The CDR3 is 14 residues long. The germline V and J ends were trimmed by 6 bases and 0 bases, with 8 bases remaining between them. Germline V gene data show CDR1 as LNHNV and CDR2 as YYDKDF (reference sequence). The CDR3 nucleotides are TGTGCCACCAGTCGGACAGCAACTAATGAAAAACTGTTTTTT. Translating gives CATSRTATNEKLFF. Filled out from reference TRBV15 and TRBJ1-4, the complete variable domain reads DAMVIQNPRYQVTQFGKPVTLSCSQTLNHNVMYWYQQKSSQAPKLLFHYYDKDFNNEADTPDNFQSRRPNTSFCFLDIRSPGLGDTAMYLCATSRTATNEKLFFGSGTQLSVL.

The chain recombines TRBV20-1 with TRBJ2-5; perhaps TRBD1 as D (7 bases). The CDR3 is made up of 13 amino acids. Trimming stripped 1 base from V and 9 bases from J, with 15 bases between. Germline-derived CDR1 and CDR2 are DFQATT and SNEGSKA (reference sequence). The CDR3 nucleotides are TGCAGTGCTAGAGGTCCGCAGGGGGAGGCCCAGTACTTC. Protein sequence: CSARGPQGEAQYF.

V is TRBV20-1 and J is TRBJ2-2; 7 nucleotides match TRBD2. Germline CDR1 reads DFQATT; CDR2 reads SNEGSKA (reference sequence). Germline trimming cut 5 bases from V and 3 bases from J; bases unmatched to any gene: 3. The CDR3 has 13 amino acids. CDR3 DNA sequence: TGCAGTGCTGGGGACTACGACACCGGGGAGCTGTTTTTT. Translation gives CSAGDYDTGELFF.

The chain recombines TRBV3-1 with TRBJ2-5, with 13 positions matching TRBD2. From germline, CDR1 is LGHDT and CDR2 YNNKEL (reference sequence). This CDR3 is 15 amino acids long. With 4 bases clipped from V and 4 bases from J, the junction kept 3 bases outside the gene matches. CDR3 region: CASSPWTSGGETQYF. The CDR3 coding sequence is TGTGCCAGCAGCCCGTGGACTAGCGGGGGAGAGACCCAGTACTTC.

The chain combines TRBV12-3 or TRBV12-4 with TRBJ2-7, with 7 positions matching TRBD2. V was pared by 8 bases and J by 2 bases, with 6 bases of the junction left unmatched. The CDR3 runs 13 residues. CDR3: CASVFGGTYEQYF. In DNA, the CDR3 is TGTGCCAGCGTCTTCGGGGGGACCTACGAGCAGTACTTC.

J is TRBJ1-4 and V is TRBV5-1, with D possibly being TRBD1 (6 bases). Germline CDR1 reads SGHRS; CDR2 reads YFSETQ. Trimming stripped 4 bases from V and 10 bases from J, with 14 bases between. This CDR3 region has 13 residues. The DNA for the CDR3 is TGCGCCAGCAGCCCCGACGGCAGGGGAAAACTGTTTTTT. Its translation is CASSPDGRGKLFF.

The chain links TRBV11-2 to TRBJ2-3; TRBD1 agrees at 7 bases. Germline trimming cut 5 bases from V and 2 bases from J; bases unmatched to any gene: 7. Germline-derived CDR1 and CDR2 are SGHAT and FQNNGV. This CDR3 contains 15 residues. The CDR3, as DNA: TGTGCCAGCAGCACCCGAGGGGGCCCCACAGATACGCAGTATTTT. Residues: CASSTRGGPTDTQYF.

The gene calls are TRBV30 and TRBJ1-3, with a weak D call TRBD1 (6 bases). Germline V gene sequence: CDR1 GTSNPN, CDR2 SVGIG (reference sequence). The germline V and J ends were trimmed by 1 base and 3 bases, with 19 bases remaining between them. CDR3 size: 17 residues. CDR3 residues: CAWSDQGRLSHGNTIYF. CDR3 coding DNA: TGTGCCTGGAGTGATCAGGGGAGGCTTTCACATGGAAACACCATATATTTT.

The chain has TRBV20-1 and TRBJ2-1, with a possible D match to TRBD1 (5 bases). The CDR3 is made up of 15 amino acids. Trimming took off 5 bases at V and 5 bases at J, with 19 bases between the two ends. Germline CDR1 reads DFQATT; CDR2 reads SNEGSKA (reference sequence). CDR3 in amino acids: CSAGPQGSNHNEQFF. For the CDR3, the DNA is TGCAGTGCTGGTCCGCAGGGATCCAACCACAATGAGCAGTTCTTC.

V is TRBV12-3 or TRBV12-4 and J is TRBJ2-2; 10 bases line up with TRBD2. The CDR3 is 16 amino acids. V gave up 3 bases and J gave up 8 bases; unmatched junction bases: 9. This chain's CDR3 is CASSFSSGGAIGELFF. CDR3 DNA: TGTGCCAGCAGTTTTTCAAGCGGGGGGGCCATAGGGGAGCTGTTTTTT.